What follows are 8 T cell receptor beta chains derived from one specimen sequenced in a study of prognosis after radiotherapy for stage I lung cancer. The genomic DNA TCR beta CDR3 region underwent two rounds of multiplex PCR. For every TRBV and TRBJ gene, a specific primer was used in first-round PCR. TCRdb itself ran the multiplex PCR reads through MiXCR, one entry per CDR3 protein. The data show 45,000 to 70,000 distinct CDR3 sequences, less than 30% seen once. The starting material was PBMCs, obtained before or after stereotactic body radiation therapy (not recorded which). Receptor source: a donor aged 50 or older with non-small cell lung cancer.

This clonotype was detected only once. This likely traces to a read error, being one base from a far larger clone. This chain connects TRBV6-1 to TRBJ2-4; 11 bases agree with TRBD1. The CDR3 runs to 14 residues. The germline V gene encodes CDR1 MNHNS and CDR2 SASEGT. The CDR3 DNA reads as TGTGACAGCAGGGGGACAGGGGGACCAAACATTCAGTACTTC. It specifies CDSRGTGGPNIQYF.

V gene TRBV7-3 combines with J gene TRBJ2-1; 14 bases map to TRBD2. Germline V gene data show CDR1 as SGHTA and CDR2 as FQGTGA. The CDR3 has 13 residues. The CDR3 here is CSTGTSGGGEQFF. The CDR3 DNA reads as TGTTCCACCGGGACTAGCGGGGGTGGTGAGCAGTTCTTC. Full variable domain (rest looked up from reference TRBV7-3 and TRBJ2-1): GAGVSQTPSNKVTEKGKYVELRCDPISGHTALYWYRQSLGQGPEFLIYFQGTGAADDSGLPNDRFFAVRPEGSVSTLKIQRTERGDSAVYLCSTGTSGGGEQFFGPGTRLTVL.

This clonotype has a count of ten or more. This chain uses TRBV7-2 with TRBJ2-3; 8 bases match TRBD2. The CDR3 runs 17 residues. The germline gives CDR1 SGHTA, CDR2 FQGNSA. V was pared by 5 bases and J by 1 base, with 11 bases of the junction left unmatched. The CDR3 is CASSRTLAGPGTDTQYF. The CDR3 DNA sequence: TGTGCCAGCAGCCGAACCTTAGCGGGGCCAGGCACAGATACGCAGTATTTT.

This clonotype was found many times. V is TRBV5-8 and J is TRBJ2-1; 7 nucleotides match TRBD1. V shed 4 bases, J shed 4 bases, and the junction held 8 bases outside the gene matches. Germline V gene sequence: CDR1 SGHTS, CDR2 YDEGEE. This CDR3 spans 15 amino acids. The CDR3 coding sequence is TGTGCCAGCAGCCCACGGGACAGCGGTTACAATGAGCAGTTCTTC. The encoded protein is CASSPRDSGYNEQFF.

Comment on this clonotype: This likely reflects a read error, since a far larger clone is one base away. This chain uses TRBV6-8 with TRBJ2-1; D possibly corresponds to TRBD1 (6 bases). This CDR3 contains 14 residues. Per the germline V gene, CDR1 is MNHGY and CDR2 is SAAAGT. Trimming pared 4 bases from V and 6 bases from J, leaving 13 bases between. CDR3 nucleotide sequence: TGTGCCAGCAGTTCGGACAGTGCCCGCAATGAGCAGTTCTTC. The encoded protein is CASSSDSARNEQFF.

In this sample, this clonotype turned up many times. The chain recombines TRBV20-1 with TRBJ1-1; 7 nucleotides agree with TRBD1. The germline V gene encodes CDR1 DFQATT and CDR2 SNEGSKA (reference sequence). The CDR3 extends over 15 amino acids. The ends lost 3 bases at V and 4 bases at J; junction bases unmatched: 11. CDR3 residues: CSASLPTGTSTEAFF. Here the CDR3 DNA reads TGCAGTGCTAGCCTCCCGACAGGGACAAGCACTGAAGCTTTCTTT.

The chain carries TRBV7-2 and TRBJ2-1; TRBD2 might be the D (5 bases). In germline, CDR1 is SGHTA, CDR2 FQGNSA. V lost 1 base, J lost 3 bases, and 13 bases lay in between. The CDR3 extends over 16 amino acids. CDR3 sequence: CASSLDLEGCYNEQFF. The DNA of the CDR3 is TGTGCCAGCAGCTTAGACCTAGAGGGCTGCTACAATGAGCAGTTCTTC.

This clonotype was detected many times. The rearrangement uses TRBV5-1 and TRBJ2-1; TRBD1 agrees at 10 bases. The CDR3 runs 14 residues. Germline V gene data show CDR1 as SGHRS and CDR2 as YFSETQ. With 3 bases clipped from V and 6 bases from J, the junction kept 3 bases outside the gene matches. The CDR3: CASSWGTGANEQFF. Here the CDR3 DNA reads TGCGCCAGCAGCTGGGGGACAGGGGCCAATGAGCAGTTCTTC.